This T cell receptor (beta chain) was profiled in a study of shared clonotypes between healthy human individuals (dated by TCRdb to about 2020). Study-level background: Three men and two women, aged 18 to 49 years, made up the cohort. To increase sequencing depth and limit assay-specific biases, different laboratories used diverse techniques to prepare libraries and sequence TCR repertoires. Each donor's leukapheresis produced roughly between roughly 0.94 and 9.5 billion PBMCs. For each donor, CD4 naive and CD4 memory were each run on three plates, CD8 naive on two plates, and CD8 memory on one plate. Blood TCR repertoires of about 5 healthy adults were deeply sequenced to estimate repertoire size and the extent of clonotype sharing between individuals.

Worth noting for this clone: This receptor's antigen is unknown. Per-base quality was not reported, and no clone a single base away is much larger than it.

For the CD8 naive samples, CD45RO-negative cells were positively selected for CCR7, yielding a CD45RA+CCR7+ population from which TemRA cells were excluded. Healthy HIV-negative adults with no recently reported acute infections or vaccinations were included as donors. Every donor was a Caucasian adult living in Nashville, Tennessee, USA. Blood was collected by leukapheresis, and PBMCs were isolated by Ficoll-Histopaque density gradient centrifugation and then cryopreserved in liquid nitrogen vapor phase. Analytical flow cytometry was used to check the purity and quantity of each magnetically sorted T cell population. Genomic DNA was isolated from each sorted fraction and quantified by UV absorbance on a Nanodrop 2000c. Points the paper makes about the study in general: Compared with non-shared clonotypes, the clonotypes found in all four sorted-subset donors had higher generation probabilities. Even with the large sequencing depth, rarefaction of the sorted-subset datasets indicated that sequencing was incomplete. Pairwise subsampling led to the expectation that sequencing depth would affect the degree of clonotype sharing among donors. Naive subsets generally had larger estimated clonotype richness than memory subsets did. Sampling was restricted to blood, and TCR repertoires in tissue are likely to differ from TCR repertoires in blood. Because the study included a small number of donors, the genetic and exposure-history diversity represented was limited. Approximately 4.8% of naive CD4, 3.5% of naive CD8, roughly 2.4% of memory CD4, and 0.35% to 0.4% of memory CD8 clonotypes were shared across several donors.

TCR CDR3 regions were amplified from genomic DNA by multiplex PCR using the deep immunoSEQ assay. For each cell subset, the extracted genomic DNA was distributed evenly across all wells of several immunoSEQ 96-well plates, and each plate served as one replicate. Each replicate PCR for sorted subsets received about 220 ng genomic DNA, equal to some 32,000 T cell genomes. Purified libraries were quantified with a Qubit 3.0 fluorometer, sized on a Bioanalyzer 2100, and re-quantified with the KAPA Library Quantification kit. A separate single-read 150-cycle Illumina NextSeq 550 flow cell was used to sequence each immunoSEQ 96-well plate. The study's processing was this. The immunoSEQ output contained only junctional sequences without quality scores, so filtering could not match that applied to full-length reads. Sequences were annotated with PyIR, a Python wrapper for IgBLAST v1.9, and V/J genes and CDR3 were assigned using IMGT germline references. Any read was removed if the V/J assignment was weak (E-value above 1e-6), the CDR3 was missing, or the read contained stop codons, out-of-frame junctions, or ambiguous translated residues. V3J clonotypes were defined as sequences sharing the same inferred V gene, J gene, and CDR3 amino acid sequence. Percentage overlap between repertoires was computed as shared unique clonotypes divided by the size of the smaller repertoire. Three approaches were used to assess repertoire richness: RTK rarefaction, the Chao1 estimator, and Recon v2.1 estimates of unobserved clonotypes. OLGA was used to compute generation probabilities for all TCRbeta clonotypes that the gDNA method yielded from several donors. The clones in this table, taken by TCRdb from immuneACCESS, are in-frame only. Not every clone is retained; where verified, under half of the shortfall comes from an unresolved V gene, and the cause of the rest is unknown. V and J calls and clone size are copied from that table; D and trimming were computed from the DNA. This sample comprises about 2.2 million clones, about 93% of them detected only once. Of the sample, around 1.7% is held by the ten largest clones.

Its CDR3 holds 11 amino acids, cysteine through phenylalanine. The sequence is cut down to CDR3 DNA, 33 bases in frame from base 1. For this chain, trimming is 8 bases at the V end and 4 bases at the J end, and the number of junction bases without a gene match is 2. Sequences ENHRY (CDR1) and SYGVKD (CDR2) are obtained from the germline V gene. The chain employs TRBV10-3 and TRBJ2-7; 7 bases in between match TRBD2. This receptor was identified in a man aged 18 to 30 in good health. Some clones in this sample may be carry-over from other donors' samples. The specimen sequenced was naive CD8+ T cells from PBMCs. The intended sense of this specimen's cell subset or site label: CD45RA+CCR7+. The DNA reads TGTGCCATCGGGAGGGAATACGAGCAGTACTTC. Its product reads: CAIGREYEQYF.